This T cell receptor beta chain was retrieved from a study of blood T cell repertoires in COVID-19. Study-level background: Collection of acute and convalescent COVID-19 samples took place in the United States, Italy and Spain.

For this clone: In the same sample, other DNA sequences code for this CDR3.

Per the authors' pipeline: Researchers report that nucleated cell counts were estimated from reference gene primer amplification. Here immunoSEQ multiplex PCR was the method, and the copy in TCRdb shows in-frame clones only, minus some. V, J and clone size reflect that table, while D and trimming were determined from the DNA. The sample contains around 340,000 clones, roughly nine tenths of which appear only once. The material sequenced was peripheral blood. The origin of this receptor is a woman in her sixties or seventies with COVID-19, enrolled during active disease.

CDR3 protein: CASSLTGNTEAFF. The CDR3 DNA sequence: TGTGCCAGCAGCTTAACCGGGAACACTGAAGCTTTCTTT. This sequence joins TRBV11-2 and TRBJ1-1; D remains unclear. The CDR3 is made up of 13 amino acids. The germline V gene has CDR1 SGHAT and CDR2 FQNNGV. V gave up 2 bases and J gave up 1 base, with 5 bases separating them. Together with reference TRBV11-2 and TRBJ1-1, the CDR3 gives the full variable domain: EAGVAQSPRYKIIEKRQSVAFWCNPISGHATLYWYQQILGQGPKLLIQFQNNGVVDDSQLPKDRFSAERLKGVDSTLKIQPAKLEDSAVYLCASSLTGNTEAFFGQGTRLTVV.